These 31 T cell receptor beta chains were all obtained from the same sample, sequenced in a study of blood T cell repertoires in COVID-19. Using immunoSEQ multiplex PCR, the repertoire was profiled, and TCRdb retains in-frame clones only, with some absent. Of about 170,000 clones listed, around 86% are singletons. The sample taken for sequencing was peripheral blood. Receptor source: a man between 65 and 85 years old with acute or convalescent COVID-19.

V gene TRBV3-1 (or the pseudogene TRBV3-2) combines with J gene TRBJ2-3; a weak D match, TRBD2 (5 bases). The germline gives CDR1 LGHDT, CDR2 YNNKEL (reference sequence). Trimming stripped 5 bases from V and 0 bases from J, with 15 bases between. CDR3 length: 16 residues. In nucleotides, the CDR3 is TGTGCCAGCAGCTCCCGGACTCGCGGGAGCACAGATACGCAGTATTTT. Amino acids: CASSSRTRGSTDTQYF.

V and J are TRBV2 and TRBJ1-4; the match to TRBD1 covers 9 bases. The CDR3 is made up of 14 amino acids. CDR1 and CDR2 (germline): SNHLY, FYNNEI. V was clipped by 6 bases and J by 5 bases; unmatched bases: 4. CDR3 nucleotides: TGTGCCAGCAGGCCGGGACAGGGAAATGAAAAACTGTTTTTT. It encodes CASRPGQGNEKLFF.

The chain combines TRBV6-5 with TRBJ2-5, with a tentative D call TRBD1 (5 bases). Trimming stripped 6 bases from V and 2 bases from J, with 16 bases between. Germline values: CDR1 MNHEY, CDR2 SVGAGI. The length of the CDR3 is 15 residues. Here the CDR3 DNA reads TGTGCCAGCAGACCCGACGACAGAATTCAAGAGACCCAGTACTTC. The encoded protein is CASRPDDRIQETQYF.

The rearrangement links TRBV4-1 to TRBJ1-2, with TRBD1 as a possible D gene (5 bases). V lost 0 bases and J 5 bases, leaving 10 bases between the germline ends. Germline V gene sequence: CDR1 MGHRA, CDR2 YSYEKL. This CDR3 comprises 14 residues. The CDR3: CASSQERQGYGYTF. CDR3 DNA sequence: TGCGCCAGCAGCCAAGAACGGCAGGGATATGGCTACACCTTC.

The V and J genes are TRBV20-1 and TRBJ1-2, with a weak D call TRBD1 (6 bases). The CDR3 runs to 11 residues. Germline CDR1 reads DFQATT; CDR2 reads SNEGSKA (reference sequence). The V end lost 5 bases, the J end lost 9 bases, and 13 bases lay between the germline ends. CDR3 amino acids: CSADPRGSYTF. CDR3 sequence (DNA): TGCAGTGCTGATCCCAGGGGAAGCTACACCTTC.

The V and J genes are TRBV24-1 and TRBJ2-1; 13 bases map to TRBD2. Trimming at V came to 8 bases and at J to 8 bases, leaving 5 bases not matched to a gene. Germline CDR1 reads KGHDR; CDR2 reads SFDVKD. This CDR3 is 14 amino acids long. The CDR3 DNA reads TGTGCCACCACCGGGACTAGCGGGGACTATGAGCAGTTCTTC. Translated: CATTGTSGDYEQFF.

This clone came up a few times. The J gene is TRBJ2-1, the V gene TRBV25-1, with D maybe TRBD2 (5 bases). The CDR3 covers 13 residues. Germline CDR1 is MGHDK and CDR2 is SYGVNS. The ends were cut back, 10 bases at V and 0 bases at J, with 10 bases in the middle. CDR3 loop: CAIGTSSYNEQFF. CDR3 DNA: TGTGCCATCGGAACTAGCTCCTACAATGAGCAGTTCTTC.

This rearrangement joins TRBV6-1 to TRBJ1-2; no definite D call. CDR1 and CDR2 from the germline V gene are MNHNS and SASEGT. V was pared by 3 bases and J by 4 bases, with 12 bases between. The CDR3 extends over 14 amino acids. This chain's CDR3 is CASSDAPGLYGYTF. CDR3 sequence (DNA): TGTGCCAGCAGTGACGCCCCCGGACTCTATGGCTACACCTTC.

DNA of the CDR3: TGTGCCAGCAGCCAGCTCGGACAGGGTGAAGCTTTCTTT. This codes for CASSQLGQGEAFF. The genes are TRBV4-2 and TRBJ1-1; 8 nucleotides agree with TRBD1. Germline V gene data show CDR1 as LGHNA and CDR2 as YNFKEQ. V lost 3 bases and J lost 7; bases outside the gene matches: 4. The CDR3 spans 13 residues.

The rearrangement links TRBV2 to TRBJ2-1; no firm D call. Germline V gene sequence: CDR1 SNHLY, CDR2 FYNNEI. There are 11 residues in the CDR3. V was pared by 4 bases and J by 8 bases, with 6 bases between. The DNA of the CDR3 is TGTGCCAGCAGTGTACAAGATGAGCAGTTCTTC. It specifies CASSVQDEQFF. Using reference TRBV2 and TRBJ2-1 for the parts outside the CDR3, the full variable domain is EPEVTQTPSHQVTQMGQEVILRCVPISNHLYFYWYRQILGQKVEFLVSFYNNEISEKSEIFDDQFSVERPDGSNFTLKIRSTKLEDSAMYFCASSVQDEQFFGPGTRLTVL.

The chain joins TRBV18 to TRBJ2-3, with D possibly matching TRBD1 (6 bases). The CDR3 contains 15 residues. Trimming removed 5 bases from V and 0 bases from J, with 12 bases in between. From germline, CDR1 is KGHSH and CDR2 LQKENI. In DNA form, the CDR3 reads TGTGCCAGCTCAGCCCGGGACACGAGCACAGATACGCAGTATTTT. Its translation is CASSARDTSTDTQYF.

This chain connects TRBV5-4 to TRBJ1-4, with D unresolved. Trimming shortened V by 4 bases and J by 5 bases, and 9 bases separated the two germline ends. The CDR3 runs 13 residues. Germline CDR1 SGHNT, CDR2 YYREEE (reference sequence). The CDR3 DNA reads as TGTGCCAGCAGCCGGGGTCTAAATGAAAAACTGTTTTTT. The encoded protein is CASSRGLNEKLFF.

This chain uses TRBV4-3 with TRBJ1-5; the D is unclear. The germline V gene has CDR1 LGHNA and CDR2 YSLEER. CDR3 length: 13 residues. Trimming took 0 bases from V and 5 from J, leaving 5 bases between them. The CDR3 region is CASSQDLDQPQHF. The DNA for the CDR3 is TGCGCCAGCAGCCAAGATTTAGATCAGCCCCAGCATTTT.

The rearrangement links TRBV18 to TRBJ2-1; 9 bases line up with TRBD2. Germline values: CDR1 KGHSH, CDR2 LQKENI. V trimming: 3 bases; J trimming: 4 bases; junction bases outside the gene matches: 10. This CDR3 contains 17 residues. This chain's CDR3 is CASSPQALAGHYNEQFF. Here the CDR3 DNA reads TGTGCCAGCTCACCCCAGGCGCTAGCGGGACATTACAATGAGCAGTTCTTC.

The V call is TRBV5-1, the J call TRBJ1-1, with D possibly TRBD1 on 5 matching bases. With 1 base removed from V and 4 bases from J, the gap between germline ends came to 14 bases. Germline lookup yields CDR1 SGHRS and CDR2 YFSETQ. The CDR3 length is 15 residues. The CDR3 DNA sequence: TGCGCCAGCAGCTTGTTAGGGGAGGGAGTCACTGAAGCTTTCTTT. It specifies CASSLLGEGVTEAFF.

This sequence joins TRBV2 and TRBJ2-7; 7 positions match TRBD1. The germline gives CDR1 SNHLY, CDR2 FYNNEI. This CDR3 region has 14 residues. V lost 3 bases to trimming and J lost 3 bases; unmatched junction nucleotides: 5. The CDR3 is CASSDQGENYEQYF. As DNA, the CDR3 is TGTGCCAGCAGTGACCAGGGGGAAAACTACGAGCAGTACTTC.

V is TRBV4-3 and J is TRBJ1-3; D is unclear. V gave up 1 base and J gave up 4 bases, with 11 bases separating them. This CDR3 comprises 15 residues. Germline values: CDR1 LGHNA, CDR2 YSLEER. In DNA, the CDR3 is TGCGCCAGCAGCCAAGGGCGGACTCTGGGAAACACCATATATTTT. Translating it yields CASSQGRTLGNTIYF.

On this clone itself: Other DNA sequences from this sample encode an identical CDR3 as well. The chain employs TRBV15 and TRBJ2-1; perhaps TRBD2 as D (5 bases). Germline values: CDR1 LNHNV, CDR2 YYDKDF (reference sequence). The CDR3 covers 13 residues. V lost 5 bases to trimming and J lost 2 bases, with 7 bases between them. The CDR3 coding sequence is TGTGCCACCAGCTCCGGGACCTACAATGAGCAGTTCTTC. This gives the protein CATSSGTYNEQFF.

The chain carries TRBV28 and TRBJ1-2; no reliable D call. The V end lost 3 bases, the J end lost 2 bases, and 10 bases lay between the germline ends. The CDR3 runs 14 residues. Germline V gene lookup returns CDR1 MDHEN and CDR2 SYDVKM. The CDR3 loop reads CASSLIGVNYGYTF. The CDR3 region has the DNA TGTGCCAGCAGTTTGATCGGGGTAAACTATGGCTACACCTTC.

This chain links TRBV6-6 with TRBJ1-2; D is uncertain. The germline V and J ends were trimmed by 7 bases and 4 bases, with 13 bases remaining between them. The germline CDR1 and CDR2 sequences are MNHNY and SVGAGI (reference sequence). The CDR3 is made up of 13 amino acids. Here the CDR3 reads CASKEWLLYGYTF. CDR3 in DNA: TGTGCCAGCAAAGAATGGCTCCTCTATGGCTACACCTTC.

CDR3 in amino acids: CASSETSGGAYEQYF. The CDR3 nucleotides are TGTGCCAGCAGCGAGACTAGCGGGGGAGCCTACGAGCAGTACTTC. This chain uses TRBV5-4 with TRBJ2-7; 12 bases map to TRBD2. The junction had 4 bases not matched to a gene; V was cut back by 4 bases and J by 2 bases. The CDR3 runs to 15 residues. In germline, CDR1 is SGHNT, CDR2 YYREEE (reference sequence).

The CDR3 sequence: CASSLGSLAGQETQYF. As DNA, the CDR3 is TGTGCCAGCAGCTTGGGAAGTCTAGCGGGACAAGAGACCCAGTACTTC. This rearrangement joins TRBV5-8 to TRBJ2-5; TRBD2 aligns across 9 bases. With 0 bases clipped from V and 2 bases from J, the junction kept 5 bases outside the gene matches. This CDR3 is built from 16 residues. Looked up from germline, CDR1 is SGHTS and CDR2 is YDEGEE.

This clone was recorded once. This chain joins TRBV28 and TRBJ2-7, with 8 bases identical to TRBD1. The CDR3 runs to 16 residues. V was pared by 4 bases and J by 6 bases, with 14 bases of the junction left unmatched. CDR1 is MDHEN and CDR2 is SYDVKM in the germline V gene. The CDR3 reads CASSSPSDRGSFEQYF. Written as DNA, the CDR3 is TGTGCCAGCAGTTCACCTTCCGACAGGGGATCGTTCGAGCAGTACTTC.

This chain joins TRBV29-1 and TRBJ2-3; 12 bases match TRBD2. The CDR3 length is 13 residues. Unmatched junction bases numbered 3, after V lost 6 bases and J lost 5 bases. Germline V gives CDR1 SQVTM, CDR2 ANQGSEA. This CDR3 reads CSVLTSGRDTQYF. CDR3 bases: TGCAGCGTCCTGACTAGCGGGAGAGATACGCAGTATTTT.

The rearrangement joins TRBV27 to TRBJ2-7, with 10 bases lining up with TRBD2. The CDR3 is 18 amino acids. CDR1 and CDR2 from the germline V gene are MNHEY and SMNVEV (reference sequence). Trimming at V came to 2 bases and at J to 7 bases, leaving 17 bases not matched to a gene. CDR3 DNA: TGTGCCAGCAGTTTAACCCCTTGGGCTAGCGGGAGTATGAAGGAGCAGTACTTC. This encodes CASSLTPWASGSMKEQYF.

This sequence joins TRBV19 and TRBJ2-2, with a possible D match to TRBD1 (6 bases). Germline CDR1 LNHDA, CDR2 SQIVND (reference sequence). This CDR3 has 17 amino acids. The V and J ends lost 7 bases and 1 base respectively, with 19 bases between them. The CDR3 reads CASKREITGWNTGELFF. The CDR3 DNA follows: TGTGCCAGTAAGCGAGAAATTACAGGGTGGAACACCGGGGAGCTGTTTTTT.

This chain joins TRBV5-1 and TRBJ2-7, with a weak D call TRBD2 (5 bases). The CDR3 totals 13 residues. Germline V gene sequence: CDR1 SGHRS, CDR2 YFSETQ. V was shortened by 4 bases and J by 5 bases, with 13 bases between the two germline ends. The CDR3 sequence is CASSLEGSDEQYF. Here the CDR3 DNA reads TGCGCCAGCAGCCTTGAGGGTAGCGACGAGCAGTACTTC.

V is TRBV28 and J is TRBJ1-4; 8 positions match TRBD1. The CDR3 is made up of 20 amino acids. CDR1 and CDR2 (germline): MDHEN, SYDVKM. V gave up 1 base and J gave up 5 bases; unmatched junction bases: 18. The CDR3 loop is CASSLSLLLGATGVNEKLFF. The CDR3, as DNA: TGTGCCAGCAGTTTATCGCTCCTCCTAGGGGCGACAGGGGTCAATGAAAAACTGTTTTTT.

The chain uses TRBV2 and TRBJ1-1; D not certain. The CDR3 spans 11 residues. V lost 6 bases to trimming and J lost 6 bases, with 8 bases between them. Germline V gene sequence: CDR1 SNHLY, CDR2 FYNNEI. The DNA for the CDR3 is TGTGCCAGCAGCCGGGAGGCTGAAGCTTTCTTT. This gives the protein CASSREAEAFF.

The V and J genes are TRBV18 and TRBJ1-3; unclear D gene. Germline V gene lookup returns CDR1 KGHSH and CDR2 LQKENI. The CDR3 has 17 residues. With 3 bases removed from V and 0 bases from J, the gap between germline ends came to 15 bases. The CDR3 here is CASSPPGRAYSGNTIYF. DNA for the CDR3: TGTGCCAGCTCACCCCCGGGAAGGGCCTACTCTGGAAACACCATATATTTT.

This clone is a singleton in its sample. The chain combines TRBV5-1 with TRBJ1-2, with TRBD1 identical over 7 bases. Germline V gene lookup returns CDR1 SGHRS and CDR2 YFSETQ. The CDR3 sequence is 15 residues long. Trimming removed 0 bases from V and 8 bases from J; junction bases left unmatched: 10. CDR3: CASSLETGPHWGYTF. Here the CDR3 DNA reads TGCGCCAGCAGCTTGGAGACAGGGCCTCATTGGGGCTACACCTTC.